The clone carrying this T cell receptor beta chain appeared once. The data are from a study of T cell changes during pregnancy in multiple sclerosis. Here immunoSEQ multiplex PCR was the method, and the copy in TCRdb shows in-frame clones only, minus some. This table holds approximately 29,000 clones, roughly 89% found once. The CDR3 runs 13 residues. V was trimmed by 0 bases and J by 10 bases, leaving 11 bases between them. Germline loops: CDR1 SGDLS, CDR2 YYNGEE. The chain carries TRBV9 and TRBJ2-1; TRBD2 might be the D (5 bases). The sequence was collected from a female donor with multiple sclerosis, enrolled in a pregnancy study. The input for sequencing was CD4+ T cells from peripheral blood mononuclear cells, taken in the second trimester of pregnancy. The CDR3: CASSVAGVREQFF. CDR3 DNA: TGTGCCAGCAGCGTAGCCGGGGTGAGGGAGCAGTTCTTC.